Listed here are 17 T cell receptor beta chains from one sample, sequenced in a study of CD8+ T cells in alopecia areata. Sorting of pooled cutaneous lymph node cells was based on CD4, CD8alpha, NKG2D, NKG2ACE and other markers. RNA extraction was followed by reverse transcription into cDNA, which acted as the sequencing template. TCRdb's table, derived via immunoSEQ multiplex PCR, lists solely in-frame clones and lacks some. The data show 290,000 or so clones, none appearing only once, with more than 1% held by the ten largest. What was sequenced was CD4+ T cells sorted from a lymph node. Source of these receptors: a C3H/HeJ mouse with alopecia areata. The mice in this strain carry MHC haplotype H2-k.

This clone has just a few counts. The gene symbols are mouse symbols. With the read ending 4 residues before the CDR3 end, the germline J gene is used to fill in that end. The chain links TRBV1 to TRBJ2-2, with D tentatively TRBD1 (5 bases). There are 15 residues in the CDR3. Per germline, CDR1 NSQYPW and CDR2 LRSPGD (reference sequence). Trimming shortened V by 0 bases and J by 1 base, and 6 bases separated the two germline ends. The CDR3 DNA, read in part, is TGCACCTGCAGTGCAGAGACAGTAAACACCGGG. Translation: CTCSAETVNTG. The full CDR3 protein is CTCSAETVNTGQLYF.

This clone was observed many times. The gene names here belong to mouse. Read coverage stops 4 residues before the CDR3 terminus; the germline J gene supplies the remainder. The V call is TRBV13-3, the J call TRBJ2-3; D possibly corresponds to TRBD2 (6 bases). The V and J ends lost 0 bases and 0 bases respectively, with 11 bases between them. Germline assignment: CDR1 NNHDY and CDR2 SYVADS. CDR3 length: 16 residues. Incomplete CDR3 DNA: TGTGCCAGCAGTGATGCCCGGGGGACTAGTGCAGAA. Translating gives CASSDARGTSAE. In full, the CDR3 is CASSDARGTSAETLYF.

Points on this clone: The gene symbols are mouse symbols. The read is 4 residues too short to cover the CDR3 end, so that end is filled in from the germline J gene. Within the sample, other DNA sequences also encode this same CDR3. The V gene is TRBV19, the J gene TRBJ2-3; 7 nucleotides match TRBD1. Germline loops: CDR1 FNHDT, CDR2 SITEND (reference sequence). Trimming at V came to 4 bases and at J to 0 bases, leaving 5 bases not matched to a gene. This CDR3 is 15 amino acids long. The CDR3 sequence is CASSRDRTSAETLYF. The sequenced part of the CDR3 DNA is TGTGCCAGCAGTCGGGACAGAACTAGTGCAGAA.

A remark on this clone: Mouse gene names apply. The read ends 4 residues shy of where the CDR3 ends; the end is completed using the germline J gene. The gene calls are TRBV19 and TRBJ2-7; D is unresolved. Trimming pared 5 bases from V and 0 bases from J, leaving 12 bases between. This CDR3 region has 14 residues. Germline V lookup: CDR1 FNHDT, CDR2 SITEND (reference sequence). The sequenced CDR3 bases are TGTGCCAGCAGCTTTAGACAAAGCTCCTAT. Amino acid sequence: CASSFRQSSY. The entire CDR3 is CASSFRQSSYEQYF.

This clone has just a few counts. Gene and germline names: mouse. The sequence runs out 3 residues before the end of the CDR3; the remainder is reconstructed from the germline J gene. The chain is built from TRBV13-3 and TRBJ1-6; D is possibly TRBD1 (5 bases). TRBJ1-6 is flagged as an ORF with uncertain function. Germline loops: CDR1 NNHDY, CDR2 SYVADS. CDR3 length equals 14 residues. V lost 8 bases and J lost 5, with 14 bases in between. Partial CDR3 DNA: TGTGCCAGTACTCGGACAAAAAATAATTCGCCC. Translation: CASTRTKNNSP. The whole CDR3 region reads CASTRTKNNSPLYF.

This clone was recorded many times. The genes and germline here are from mouse. The read terminates 4 residues before the CDR3 end, so the remaining end is supplied by the germline J gene. The chain is built from TRBV12-1 and TRBJ2-2; D is perhaps TRBD2 (6 bases). Germline V gene sequence: CDR1 SGHSN, CDR2 HYEKVE. The V and J ends lost 1 base and 0 bases respectively, with 8 bases between them. CDR3 length: 15 amino acids. This CDR3 reads CASSLGGSNTGQLYF. The covered CDR3 bases are TGTGCCAGCTCTCTTGGGGGATCAAACACCGGG.

In regard to this clone: Mouse names are used for the genes. Incomplete CDR3 DNA: TGTGCCAGCGAAAGGACAACAAACACCGGG. Protein: CASERTTNTG. The full CDR3 protein is CASERTTNTGQLYF. The chain employs TRBV19 and TRBJ2-2, with a tentative D call TRBD1 (5 bases). The read gets to within 4 residues of the CDR3 end, and the germline J gene fills in the rest. Between the trimmed V and J ends, which lost 7 bases and 0 bases, there was a span of 10 bases. CDR3 length equals 14 residues. Germline V gene lookup returns CDR1 FNHDT and CDR2 SITEND (reference sequence).

This clone showed up just a few times. Mouse names are used for the genes. The read is 4 residues too short to cover the CDR3 end, so that end is filled in from the germline J gene. At the DNA level, this CDR3 is encoded by other sequences in the same sample as well. J is TRBJ2-1 and V is TRBV3, with D tentatively TRBD1 (5 bases). This CDR3 comprises 13 residues. V was trimmed by 1 base and J by 4 bases, leaving 5 bases between them. CDR1 SNHLY and CDR2 FYNGKV come from the germline V gene (reference sequence). The sequenced part of the CDR3 DNA is TGTGCCAGCAGCTTAGAGGGGTATGCT. Protein product: CASSLEGYA. The whole CDR3 sequence is CASSLEGYAEQFF.

This clone was counted between two and nine times. This may come from a read error, since a much larger clone is one base off. Genes here carry mouse names. The read is 3 residues too short to cover the CDR3 end, so that end is filled in from the germline J gene. Other DNA sequences from this sample encode an identical CDR3 as well. V usage is TRBV13-2 and J usage is TRBJ1-6; possibly TRBD1 for D (5 bases). TRBJ1-6 is treated as an ORF (open reading frame) with a function not yet certain. This CDR3 region has 13 residues. CDR1 is NNHNN and CDR2 is SYGAGS in the germline V gene (reference sequence). V was trimmed by 3 bases and J by 4 bases, leaving 5 bases between them. CDR3 DNA, as far as it was read: TGTGCCAGCGGTGGACAGTATAATTCGCCC. It yields the protein CASGGQYNSP. The entire CDR3 protein is CASGGQYNSPLYF.

About this clone: Genes and germline come from the mouse. The read ends 4 residues shy of where the CDR3 ends; the end is completed using the germline J gene. This chain links TRBV13-1 with TRBJ2-4; 14 nucleotides line up with TRBD2. Germline V gene data show CDR1 as NSHNY and CDR2 as SYGAGN. This CDR3 is built from 14 residues. CDR3 DNA, as far as it was read: TGTGCCAGCAGAGGGACTGGGGGGGCTAAC. Protein sequence: CASRGTGGAN. The CDR3 as a whole reads CASRGTGGANTLYF.

This clone appeared a few times. Genes here carry mouse names. The read gets to within 4 residues of the CDR3 end, and the germline J gene fills in the rest. The genes are TRBV5 and TRBJ1-2; D unclear. CDR1 and CDR2 from the germline V gene are LGHNA and YNLKQL (reference sequence). Trimming removed 0 bases at V and 4 bases at J, with 6 bases between. This CDR3 spans 13 amino acids. The CDR3 protein is CASSQEPGSDYTF. The part of the CDR3 DNA that was read is TGTGCCAGCAGCCAAGAACCAGGCTCC.

A word on this clone: Gene names follow the mouse nomenclature. The read ends 4 residues shy of where the CDR3 ends; the end is completed using the germline J gene. The rearrangement uses TRBV17 and TRBJ2-7; 8 bases align to TRBD2. The CDR3 covers 15 residues. Germline V lookup: CDR1 MNHDT, CDR2 YYDKIL. The chain's CDR3 is CASSRDLAGGYEQYF. The CDR3 bases that were read are TGTGCTAGCAGTAGAGATCTAGCTGGGGGGTAT.

This clone was picked up a small number of times. Genes and germline are mouse. Coverage ceases 4 residues before the CDR3 finishes, and the germline J gene fills in the end. V usage is TRBV13-3 and J usage is TRBJ2-4; D might be TRBD1 (5 bases). V shed 3 bases and J shed 0 bases, with 8 bases lying between them. Per the germline V gene, CDR1 is NNHDY and CDR2 is SYVADS. This CDR3 has 14 amino acids. Incomplete CDR3 DNA: TGTGCCAGCAGTGTCCGGACAAGTCAAAAC. It specifies CASSVRTSQN. The whole CDR3 sequence reads CASSVRTSQNTLYF.

The sample holds a few counts of this clone. Gene names denote mouse genes. The read finishes 4 residues shy of the CDR3 end, and the germline J gene is used to complete it. The V gene is TRBV12-1, the J gene TRBJ2-5; 11 nucleotides agree with TRBD2. The CDR3 runs to 15 residues. The germline CDR1 and CDR2 sequences are SGHSN and HYEKVE. The CDR3 DNA, read in part, is TGTGCCAGCTCTCTCACTGGGGGGGCTACGGAC. Translation gives CASSLTGGATD. The whole CDR3 reads CASSLTGGATDTQYF.

This clone showed up just a few times. The genes and germline here are from mouse. The read finishes 4 residues shy of the CDR3 end, and the germline J gene is used to complete it. The rearrangement uses TRBV14 and TRBJ2-5; 12 positions match TRBD1. Germline V lookup: CDR1 SGHDT, CDR2 FRDEAV. CDR3 size: 16 residues. CDR3 region: CASSIVPGQGADTQYF. CDR3 bases read: TGTGCCAGCAGTATAGTCCCGGGACAGGGGGCTGAC. Complete variable domain (other parts from reference TRBV14 and TRBJ2-5): EAGVTQSPRYAVLQEGQAVSFWCDPISGHDTLYWYQQPRDQGPQLLVYFRDEAVIDNSQLPSDRFSAVRPKGTNSTLKIQSAKQGDTATYLCASSIVPGQGADTQYFGPGTRLLVL.

This clone was counted a few times. Genes here carry mouse names. The sequence runs out 4 residues before the end of the CDR3; the remainder is reconstructed from the germline J gene. Other DNA sequences within the sample encode an identical CDR3. V usage is TRBV13-1 and J usage is TRBJ2-1, with a tentative D call TRBD2 (5 bases). Trimming stripped 0 bases from V and 3 bases from J, with 7 bases between. The germline gives CDR1 NSHNY, CDR2 SYGAGN. This CDR3 has 14 amino acids. CDR3 DNA, as far as it was read: TGTGCCAGCAGTGATGCCACTGGCTATGCT. Translating gives CASSDATGYA. The whole CDR3 sequence reads CASSDATGYAEQFF.

Of note for this clone: Mouse gene names apply. The read finishes 4 residues shy of the CDR3 end, and the germline J gene is used to complete it. The J gene is TRBJ2-2, the V gene TRBV5; D perhaps matches TRBD2 (5 bases). The CDR3 loop spans 14 amino acids. V lost 4 bases and J lost 2, with 8 bases in between. Germline values: CDR1 LGHNA, CDR2 YNLKQL (reference sequence). The sequenced part of the CDR3 DNA is TGTGCCAGCAGCCCCTGGGTGAACACCGGG. Amino acid sequence: CASSPWVNTG. The full CDR3 sequence reads CASSPWVNTGQLYF.